This T cell receptor (beta chain) came from a study of long-term antiretroviral therapy in people with HIV. Findings and caveats of the study: Pre-ART clonal expansions dominated every time point's repertoire. Unavailable data included ART adherence, viral resistance and therapy changes (switches in treatment). CDR3 length ranges were narrower in HIV repertoires than in controls.

Trimming took 6 bases from V and 6 from J; bases not matched to a gene: 11. Germline loops: CDR1 LNHDA, CDR2 SQIVND (reference sequence). CDR3 size: 15 residues. Notes on this clone: Its antigen is unknown.

With survey level as its setting, the immunoSEQ assay was v3.0. Clones were read by immunoSEQ multiplex PCR, and TCRdb kept only the in-frame ones, dropping some. The sample has tens of thousands of clones, roughly 95% seen once. The sample in question was unsorted PBMCs, obtained 6.3 years after starting antiretroviral therapy. This TCR derives from a man aged 25-45 years with HIV. The J gene is TRBJ2-1, the V gene TRBV19; TRBD2 matches 7 bases. CDR3 DNA sequence: TGTGCCAGTAGGGGGACTAAGGAGTCCGTCAATGAGCAGTTCTTC. Amino acids: CASRGTKESVNEQFF.